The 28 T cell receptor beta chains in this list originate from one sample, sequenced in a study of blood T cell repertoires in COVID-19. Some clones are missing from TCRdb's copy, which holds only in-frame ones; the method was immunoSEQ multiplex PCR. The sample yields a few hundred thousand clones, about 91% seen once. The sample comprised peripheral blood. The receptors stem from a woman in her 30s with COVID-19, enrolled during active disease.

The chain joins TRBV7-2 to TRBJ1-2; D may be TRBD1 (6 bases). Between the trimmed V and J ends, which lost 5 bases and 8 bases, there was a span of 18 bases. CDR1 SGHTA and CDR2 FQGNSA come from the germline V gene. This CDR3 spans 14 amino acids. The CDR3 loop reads CASSIRQAVKGYTF. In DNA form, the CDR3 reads TGTGCCAGCAGCATACGACAGGCCGTGAAGGGCTACACCTTC.

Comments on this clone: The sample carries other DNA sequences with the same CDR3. The CDR3 region is CASSYGGTGNTEAFF. CDR3 coding DNA: TGTGCCAGCAGTTACGGTGGTACCGGGAACACTGAAGCTTTCTTT. The chain links TRBV6-5 to TRBJ1-1; D unclear. The germline V and J ends were trimmed by 2 bases and 1 base, with 11 bases remaining between them. CDR3 length: 15 residues. Germline CDR1 MNHEY, CDR2 SVGAGI.

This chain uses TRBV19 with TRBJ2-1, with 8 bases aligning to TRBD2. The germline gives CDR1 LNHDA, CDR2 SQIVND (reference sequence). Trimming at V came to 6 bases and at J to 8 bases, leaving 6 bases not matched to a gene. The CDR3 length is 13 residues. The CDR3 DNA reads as TGTGCCAGTAGGGGGACTAGTTCCCATGAGCAGTTCTTC. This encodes CASRGTSSHEQFF.

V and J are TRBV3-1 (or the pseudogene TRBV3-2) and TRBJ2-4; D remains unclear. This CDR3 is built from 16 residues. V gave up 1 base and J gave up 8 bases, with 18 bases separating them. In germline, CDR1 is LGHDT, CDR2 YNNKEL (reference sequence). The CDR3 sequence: CASSQGAPANSYIQYF. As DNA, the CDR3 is TGTGCCAGCAGCCAAGGCGCGCCAGCCAACAGCTACATTCAGTACTTC.

The CDR3 is CASSLSAGGDGYTF. In DNA, the CDR3 is TGTGCCAGCAGTTTAAGTGCTGGAGGAGATGGCTACACCTTC. The J gene is TRBJ1-2, the V gene TRBV28; no clear D gene. CDR1 MDHEN and CDR2 SYDVKM come from the germline V gene. V gave up 2 bases and J gave up 6 bases, with 13 bases separating them. The CDR3 extends over 14 amino acids.

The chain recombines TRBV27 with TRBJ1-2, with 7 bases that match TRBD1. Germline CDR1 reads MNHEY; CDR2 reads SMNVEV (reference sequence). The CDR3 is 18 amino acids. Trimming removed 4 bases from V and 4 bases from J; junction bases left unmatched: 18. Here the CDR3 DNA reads TGTGCCAGCAGTTCACTAGGGGGCTTCGGACCCACGGGCTATGGCTACACCTTC. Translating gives CASSSLGGFGPTGYGYTF.

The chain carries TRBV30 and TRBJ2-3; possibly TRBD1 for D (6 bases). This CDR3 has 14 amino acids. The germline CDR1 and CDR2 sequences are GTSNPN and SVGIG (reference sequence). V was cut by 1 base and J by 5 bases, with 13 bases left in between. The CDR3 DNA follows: TGTGCCTGGAGTGACCCATCACAGGGAGATACGCAGTATTTT. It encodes CAWSDPSQGDTQYF.

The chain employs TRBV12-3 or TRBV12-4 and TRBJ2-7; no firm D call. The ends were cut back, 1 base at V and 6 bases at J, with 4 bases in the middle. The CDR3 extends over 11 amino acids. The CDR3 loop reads CASSLGVEQYF. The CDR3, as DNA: TGTGCCAGCAGTTTAGGAGTCGAGCAGTACTTC.

The CDR3 here is CATGGQGWEKLFF. CDR3 DNA sequence: TGTGCCACTGGGGGACAGGGGTGGGAAAAACTGTTTTTT. The genes are TRBV19 and TRBJ1-4; 10 bases align to TRBD1. V trimming: 10 bases; J trimming: 8 bases; junction bases outside the gene matches: 7. Germline-derived CDR1 and CDR2 are LNHDA and SQIVND (reference sequence). The CDR3 is 13 amino acids. The full variable domain, its missing parts supplied by reference TRBV19 and TRBJ1-4, is DGGITQSPKYLFRKEGQNVTLSCEQNLNHDAMYWYRQDPGQGLRLIYYSQIVNDFQKGDIAEGYSVSREKKESFPLTVTSAQKNPTAFYLCATGGQGWEKLFFGSGTQLSVL.

This CDR3 reads CASSHRATTNEKLFF. DNA of the CDR3: TGTGCCAGCAGTCACAGGGCCACAACTAATGAAAAACTGTTTTTT. The rearrangement links TRBV6-5 to TRBJ1-4, with D perhaps TRBD1 (6 bases). V gave up 5 bases and J gave up 0 bases, with 10 bases separating them. Germline loops: CDR1 MNHEY, CDR2 SVGAGI. This CDR3 is 15 amino acids long.

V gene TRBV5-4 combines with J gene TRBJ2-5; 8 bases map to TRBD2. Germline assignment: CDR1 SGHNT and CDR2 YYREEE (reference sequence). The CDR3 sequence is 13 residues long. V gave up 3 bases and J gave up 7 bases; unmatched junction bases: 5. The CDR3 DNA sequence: TGTGCCAGCAGCTCGGGACTAGTAGGGACCCAGTACTTC. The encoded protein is CASSSGLVGTQYF.

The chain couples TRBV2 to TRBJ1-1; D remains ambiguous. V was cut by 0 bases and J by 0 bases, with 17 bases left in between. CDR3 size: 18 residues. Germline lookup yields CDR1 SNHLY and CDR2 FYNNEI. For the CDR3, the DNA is TGTGCCAGCAGTGAAGCGCTTTTTGTGCGGCGGATGAACACTGAAGCTTTCTTT. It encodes CASSEALFVRRMNTEAFF.

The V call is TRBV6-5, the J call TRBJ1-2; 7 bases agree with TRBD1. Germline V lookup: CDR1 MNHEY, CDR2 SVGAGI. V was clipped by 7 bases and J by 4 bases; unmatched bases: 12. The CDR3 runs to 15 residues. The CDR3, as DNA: TGTGCCAGCAACCCAGGGGGGACCGAATCCTATGGCTACACCTTC. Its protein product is CASNPGGTESYGYTF.

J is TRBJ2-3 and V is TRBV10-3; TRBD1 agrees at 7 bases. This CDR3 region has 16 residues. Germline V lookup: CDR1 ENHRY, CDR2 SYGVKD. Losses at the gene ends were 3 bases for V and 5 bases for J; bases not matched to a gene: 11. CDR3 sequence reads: CAISEEGAQLGDTQYF. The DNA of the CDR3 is TGTGCCATCAGTGAAGAGGGGGCCCAATTAGGAGATACGCAGTATTTT.

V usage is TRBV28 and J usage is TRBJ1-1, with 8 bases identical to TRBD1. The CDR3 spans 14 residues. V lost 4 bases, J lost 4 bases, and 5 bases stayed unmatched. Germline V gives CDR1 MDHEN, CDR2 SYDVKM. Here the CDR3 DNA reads TGTGCCAGCAGTTGGACAGGGCAAAGCACTGAAGCTTTCTTT. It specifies CASSWTGQSTEAFF.

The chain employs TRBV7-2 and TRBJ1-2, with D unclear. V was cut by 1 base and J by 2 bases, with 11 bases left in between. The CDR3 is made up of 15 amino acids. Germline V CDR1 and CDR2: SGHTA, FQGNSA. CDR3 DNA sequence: TGTGCCAGCAGCTTAGGCGTAGCGGGGAACTATGGCTACACCTTC. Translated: CASSLGVAGNYGYTF.

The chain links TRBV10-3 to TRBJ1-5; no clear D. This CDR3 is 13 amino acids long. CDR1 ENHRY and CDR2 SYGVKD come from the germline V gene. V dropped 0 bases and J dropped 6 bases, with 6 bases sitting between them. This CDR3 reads CAISESPGQPQHF. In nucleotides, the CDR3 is TGTGCCATCAGTGAGTCTCCGGGTCAGCCCCAGCATTTT.

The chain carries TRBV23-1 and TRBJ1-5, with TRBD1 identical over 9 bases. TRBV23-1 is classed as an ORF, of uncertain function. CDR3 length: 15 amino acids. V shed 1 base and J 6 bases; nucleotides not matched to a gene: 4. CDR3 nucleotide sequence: TGCGCCAGCAGTCAATGGGACAGGGCGGGTCAGCCCCAGCATTTT. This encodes CASSQWDRAGQPQHF.

The CDR3 region is CASSGGQILYGYTF. Written as DNA, the CDR3 is TGTGCCAGCAGTGGGGGGCAGATTTTATATGGCTACACCTTC. The chain is built from TRBV6-1 and TRBJ1-2; the D gene is possibly TRBD1 (6 bases). From germline, CDR1 is MNHNS and CDR2 SASEGT. The CDR3 extends over 14 amino acids. The V end lost 4 bases, the J end lost 5 bases, and 14 bases lay between the germline ends.

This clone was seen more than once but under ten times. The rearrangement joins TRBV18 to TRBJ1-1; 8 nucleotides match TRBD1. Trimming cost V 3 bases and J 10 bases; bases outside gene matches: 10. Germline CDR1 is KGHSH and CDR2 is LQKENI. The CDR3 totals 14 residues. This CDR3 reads CASSPTNRGSGAFF. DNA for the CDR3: TGTGCCAGCTCACCGACTAACAGGGGGTCTGGAGCTTTCTTT.

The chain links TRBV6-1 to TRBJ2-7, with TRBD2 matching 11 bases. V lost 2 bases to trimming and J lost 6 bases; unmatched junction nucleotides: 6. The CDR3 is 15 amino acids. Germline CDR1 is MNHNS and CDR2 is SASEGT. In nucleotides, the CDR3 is TGTGCCAGCAGTGAATTTATAGCGGGGGGGCCCGAGCAGTACTTC. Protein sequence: CASSEFIAGGPEQYF.

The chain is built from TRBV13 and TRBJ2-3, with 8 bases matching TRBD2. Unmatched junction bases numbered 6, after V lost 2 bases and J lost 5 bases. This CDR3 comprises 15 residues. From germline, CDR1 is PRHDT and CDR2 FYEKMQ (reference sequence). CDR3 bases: TGTGCCAGCAGCTTACGAGCGGGGGCGGGAGATACGCAGTATTTT. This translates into CASSLRAGAGDTQYF.

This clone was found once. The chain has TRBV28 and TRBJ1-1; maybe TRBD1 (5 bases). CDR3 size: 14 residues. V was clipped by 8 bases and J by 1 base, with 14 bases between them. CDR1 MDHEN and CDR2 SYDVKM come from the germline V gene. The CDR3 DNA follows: TGTGCCAGCCGACCCCCAGGGTCGAACACTGAAGCTTTCTTT. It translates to CASRPPGSNTEAFF.

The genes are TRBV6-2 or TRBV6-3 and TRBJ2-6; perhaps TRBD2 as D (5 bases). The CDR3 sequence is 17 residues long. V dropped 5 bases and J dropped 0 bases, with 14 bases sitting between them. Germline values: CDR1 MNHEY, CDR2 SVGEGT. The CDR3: CASSPPRAGSGANVLTF. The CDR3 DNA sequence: TGTGCCAGCAGTCCCCCGCGGGCCGGCTCTGGGGCCAACGTCCTGACTTTC.

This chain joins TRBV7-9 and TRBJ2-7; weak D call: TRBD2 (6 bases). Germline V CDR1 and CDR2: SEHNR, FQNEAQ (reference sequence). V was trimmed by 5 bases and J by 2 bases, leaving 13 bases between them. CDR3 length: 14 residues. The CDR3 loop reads CASSIGLIPYEQYV. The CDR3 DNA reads TGTGCCAGCAGCATAGGACTAATTCCCTACGAGCAGTACGTC.

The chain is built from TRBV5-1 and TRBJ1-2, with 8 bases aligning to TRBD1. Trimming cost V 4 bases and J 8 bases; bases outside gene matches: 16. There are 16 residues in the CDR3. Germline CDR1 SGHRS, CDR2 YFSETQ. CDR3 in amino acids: CASSLTGPGGRRGYTF. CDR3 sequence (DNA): TGCGCCAGCAGCCTTACCGGGCCAGGGGGCCGGAGGGGCTACACCTTC.

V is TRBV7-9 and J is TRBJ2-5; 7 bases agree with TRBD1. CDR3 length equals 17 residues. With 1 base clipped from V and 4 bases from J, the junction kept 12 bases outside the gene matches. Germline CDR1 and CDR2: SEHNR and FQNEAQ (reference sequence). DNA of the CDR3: TGTGCCAGCAGCTTAGTCTCTGGGGACAGTTTCAGAGAGACCCAGTACTTC. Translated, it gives CASSLVSGDSFRETQYF.

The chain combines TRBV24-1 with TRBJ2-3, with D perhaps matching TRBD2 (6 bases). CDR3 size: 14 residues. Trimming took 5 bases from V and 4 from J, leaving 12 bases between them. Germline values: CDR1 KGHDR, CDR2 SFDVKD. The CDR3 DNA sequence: TGTGCCACCAGTGCCAAACTAGCTTCAGATACGCAGTATTTT. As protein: CATSAKLASDTQYF.